The 15 T cell receptor beta chains given below trace back to one sample, sequenced in a study of OX40 agonist ivuxolimab in advanced cancers. The table came from immunoSEQ multiplex PCR; TCRdb's copy has only in-frame clones and leaves some out. The table lists 150,000 to 190,000 clones, approximately 94% of them singletons. The sequenced sample was CD4+ or CD8+ T cells sorted from blood, obtained in a trial of the OX40 agonist ivuxolimab. These receptors all come from an adult with an advanced solid tumor such as melanoma, head and neck, liver or kidney cancer.

This clone was detected only once. The CDR3 loop reads CASSPGLLQETQYF. CDR3 DNA: TGTGCCAGCAGCCCCGGACTCCTACAAGAGACCCAGTACTTC. The chain has TRBV4-2 and TRBJ2-5, with a possible D match to TRBD2 (5 bases). Germline V gene data show CDR1 as LGHNA and CDR2 as YNFKEQ. This CDR3 comprises 14 residues. V lost 4 bases and J 2 bases, leaving 11 bases between the germline ends.

V is TRBV5-1 and J is TRBJ2-2; 8 bases fit TRBD1. Per the germline V gene, CDR1 is SGHRS and CDR2 is YFSETQ. The junction had 4 bases not matched to a gene; V was cut back by 0 bases and J by 0 bases. This CDR3 has 17 amino acids. CDR3 amino acids: CASSLGWTGSNTGELFF. Here the CDR3 DNA reads TGCGCCAGCAGCTTGGGATGGACAGGGTCGAACACCGGGGAGCTGTTTTTT.

This chain uses TRBV7-8 with TRBJ1-4, with D hard to call. Looked up from germline, CDR1 is SGHVS and CDR2 is FQNEAQ. V was trimmed by 5 bases and J by 8 bases, leaving 9 bases between them. There are 12 residues in the CDR3. The CDR3 DNA reads as TGTGCCAGCAGCACCCGAAGGGAAAAACTGTTTTTT. Residues: CASSTRREKLFF. Filled out from reference TRBV7-8 and TRBJ1-4, the complete variable domain reads GAGVSQSPRYKVAKRGQDVALRCDPISGHVSLFWYQQALGQGPEFLTYFQNEAQLDKSGLPSDRFFAERPEGSVSTLKIQRTQQEDSAVYLCASSTRREKLFFGSGTQLSVL.

CDR3 DNA: TGTGCCTTAACGGGACAGGGGATTTCACCCCTCCACTTT. It yields the protein CALTGQGISPLHF. The chain uses TRBV30 and TRBJ1-6; TRBD1 matches 10 bases. V gave up 7 bases and J gave up 9 bases; unmatched junction bases: 6. This CDR3 is built from 13 residues. The germline V gene encodes CDR1 GTSNPN and CDR2 SVGIG (reference sequence). The full variable domain, rest sourced from reference TRBV30 and TRBJ1-6, is SQTIHQWPATLVQPVGSPLSLECTVEGTSNPNLYWYRQAAGRGLQLLFYSVGIGQISSEVPQNLSASRPQDRQFILSSKKLLLSDSGFYLCALTGQGISPLHFGNGTRLTVT.

The count of this clone is one. The rearrangement joins TRBV25-1 to TRBJ1-3; D is uncertain. The germline V gene encodes CDR1 MGHDK and CDR2 SYGVNS. The CDR3 spans 15 residues. V gave up 3 bases and J gave up 0 bases, with 9 bases separating them. The CDR3 spells CASSDGVSSGNTIYF. The DNA of the CDR3 is TGTGCCAGCAGTGATGGGGTGAGCTCTGGAAACACCATATATTTT.

The gene calls are TRBV18 and TRBJ2-2, with 8 nucleotides matching TRBD2. Germline-derived CDR1 and CDR2 are KGHSH and LQKENI. J lost 6 bases, V lost 8 bases, and 8 bases had no gene match. This CDR3 is built from 14 residues. CDR3: CASAGLEFPGELFF. Written as DNA, the CDR3 is TGTGCCAGCGCGGGACTAGAATTTCCCGGGGAGCTGTTTTTT.

The chain joins TRBV5-1 to TRBJ1-1, with D possibly being TRBD1 (6 bases). With 0 bases removed from V and 7 bases from J, the gap between germline ends came to 13 bases. Germline V gene lookup returns CDR1 SGHRS and CDR2 YFSETQ. This CDR3 comprises 14 residues. CDR3 region: CASSLEQGDGEAFF. CDR3 DNA sequence: TGCGCCAGCAGCTTGGAACAGGGAGACGGTGAAGCTTTCTTT.

J is TRBJ2-5 and V is TRBV30, with D perhaps matching TRBD1 or TRBD2 (5 bases each). Germline assignment: CDR1 GTSNPN and CDR2 SVGIG (reference sequence). The CDR3 contains 15 residues. Deletions cut 0 bases from V and 5 bases from J, with 16 bases between. The CDR3: CAWSVRGEIRETQYF. The CDR3 nucleotides are TGTGCCTGGAGTGTTAGAGGGGAGATTAGGGAGACCCAGTACTTC.

The V call is TRBV28, the J call TRBJ1-2, with D perhaps TRBD1 (5 bases). This CDR3 region has 13 residues. The germline V and J ends were trimmed by 6 bases and 1 base, with 9 bases remaining between them. Germline CDR1 is MDHEN and CDR2 is SYDVKM. CDR3 protein: CASSETVNYGYTF. CDR3 coding DNA: TGTGCCAGCAGCGAGACAGTTAACTATGGCTACACCTTC.

The chain couples TRBV7-8 to TRBJ2-3, with 11 bases aligning to TRBD2. CDR3 length: 16 amino acids. Germline V gene data show CDR1 as SGHVS and CDR2 as FQNEAQ. V lost 5 bases and J lost 2; bases outside the gene matches: 6. CDR3 residues: CASSPRLAGNTDTQYF. In DNA, the CDR3 is TGTGCCAGCAGCCCTCGACTAGCGGGGAACACAGATACGCAGTATTTT.

The gene calls are TRBV7-3 and TRBJ2-1, with D possibly matching TRBD2 (6 bases). Per the germline V gene, CDR1 is SGHTA and CDR2 is FQGTGA. With 3 bases removed from V and 9 bases from J, the gap between germline ends came to 21 bases. This CDR3 is 16 amino acids long. The CDR3 sequence is CASSLIGGTATSEQFF. The DNA for the CDR3 is TGTGCCAGCAGCTTGATAGGCGGGACCGCGACGAGTGAGCAGTTCTTC.

The chain combines TRBV7-2 with TRBJ1-1; no reliable D call. The CDR3 totals 13 residues. The V gene's germline CDR1 is SGHTA and CDR2 FQGNSA. Trimming left V 5 bases short and J 4 bases short, with 11 bases between. The CDR3 protein is CASSPPWGTEAFF. The CDR3 DNA reads as TGTGCCAGCAGCCCGCCTTGGGGCACTGAAGCTTTCTTT. Looking up the rest from reference TRBV7-2 and TRBJ1-1 gives the full variable domain: GAGVSQSPSNKVTEKGKDVELRCDPISGHTALYWYRQSLGQGLEFLIYFQGNSAPDKSGLPSDRFSAERTGGSVSTLTIQRTQQEDSAVYLCASSPPWGTEAFFGQGTRLTVV.

The rearrangement joins TRBV6-6 to TRBJ2-5; D is perhaps TRBD2 (6 bases). V was cut by 5 bases and J by 0 bases, with 10 bases left in between. Germline V gene sequence: CDR1 MNHNY, CDR2 SVGAGI (reference sequence). There are 14 residues in the CDR3. The chain's CDR3 is CASSRGTHQETQYF. CDR3 DNA: TGTGCCAGCAGTCGGGGGACTCACCAAGAGACCCAGTACTTC.

The V gene is TRBV2, the J gene TRBJ2-7; D gene unclear. This CDR3 is built from 13 residues. CDR1 SNHLY and CDR2 FYNNEI come from the germline V gene. Trimming took 6 bases from V and 3 from J, leaving 12 bases between them. The CDR3 loop reads CASRVGSSYEQYF. The CDR3 DNA is TGTGCCAGCAGGGTAGGTTCTAGCTACGAGCAGTACTTC.

V and J are TRBV11-2 and TRBJ1-2; 10 bases are shared with TRBD1. Trimming cost V 5 bases and J 8 bases; bases outside gene matches: 17. CDR1 and CDR2 (germline): SGHAT, FQNNGV. CDR3 length equals 17 residues. The CDR3 here is CASSPSRPGQGFLGYTF. The CDR3 DNA reads as TGTGCCAGCAGCCCCTCCCGACCGGGACAGGGGTTTTTGGGCTACACCTTC.